This TCR beta chain was recovered during a study of blood T cell repertoires in COVID-19. Clones were sequenced by immunoSEQ multiplex PCR, and TCRdb holds only the in-frame ones, with some missing. The sample yields approximately 62,000 clones, approximately 73% seen once. V was clipped by 8 bases and J by 5 bases; unmatched bases: 8. Per the germline V gene, CDR1 is SNHLY and CDR2 is FYNNEI. The CDR3 totals 13 residues. This clone was picked up a small number of times. Sample: peripheral blood. The clonotype was recovered from a woman between 45 and 60 years old with active or convalescent COVID-19. The gene calls are TRBV2 and TRBJ1-1; 7 bases align to TRBD1. The CDR3 nucleotides are TGTGCCAGCCACAGGGGTGAAGGGACTGAAGCTTTCTTT. The encoded protein is CASHRGEGTEAFF.